These 17 T cell receptor beta chains were sequenced from one sample in a study of T cell changes during pregnancy in multiple sclerosis. Sequencing was performed with immunoSEQ multiplex PCR; in TCRdb, only in-frame clones are kept and a portion is missing. The data contain tens of thousands of clones, just over 90% of them singletons. The specimen comprised CD4+ T cells from peripheral blood mononuclear cells, sampled in the second trimester of pregnancy. The source is a female donor with multiple sclerosis, enrolled in a pregnancy study.

The chain uses TRBV20-1 and TRBJ1-2; D uncertain. Germline V lookup: CDR1 DFQATT, CDR2 SNEGSKA (reference sequence). V was pared by 6 bases and J by 8 bases, with 13 bases between. The CDR3 contains 11 residues. CDR3 in DNA: TGCAGTGCACCATTCCGAGGGGGCTACACCTTC. Translation: CSAPFRGGYTF.

This clone was counted once. The gene calls are TRBV2 and TRBJ1-4; possible D gene TRBD1, 6 bases. The V end lost 7 bases, the J end lost 5 bases, and 14 bases lay between the germline ends. The CDR3 covers 14 residues. Germline lookup yields CDR1 SNHLY and CDR2 FYNNEI. CDR3 amino acids: CASKATGRNEKLFF. CDR3 DNA: TGTGCCAGCAAAGCAACAGGGCGGAATGAAAAACTGTTTTTT.

The V and J genes are TRBV7-8 and TRBJ1-3, with a tentative D call TRBD1 (6 bases). The V and J ends lost 4 bases and 0 bases respectively, with 13 bases between them. CDR3 length: 16 amino acids. Germline CDR1 is SGHVS and CDR2 is FQNEAQ. The CDR3 region is CASSSHRVPSGNTIYF. The DNA for the CDR3 is TGTGCCAGCAGCTCACACAGGGTACCCTCTGGAAACACCATATATTTT.

The chain combines TRBV11-2 with TRBJ1-1; 8 nucleotides match TRBD1. Germline assignment: CDR1 SGHAT and CDR2 FQNNGV. Trimming removed 5 bases from V and 4 bases from J; junction bases left unmatched: 3. This CDR3 is 13 amino acids long. This chain's CDR3 is CASSADRGTEAFF. For the CDR3, the DNA is TGTGCCAGCAGCGCAGACAGGGGCACTGAAGCTTTCTTT.

The rearrangement links TRBV2 to TRBJ2-7; the match to TRBD1 covers 7 bases. The CDR3 contains 15 residues. Trimming removed 6 bases from V and 4 bases from J; junction bases left unmatched: 12. Germline V gives CDR1 SNHLY, CDR2 FYNNEI. In nucleotides, the CDR3 is TGTGCCAGCAGACAGACAGGGATGGCGGAATACGAGCAGTACTTC. It encodes CASRQTGMAEYEQYF.

This clone has only one observation. The CDR3 coding sequence is TGTGCCAGCAGTGAAGCGGACTGGGCCGTACAAGAGACCCAGTACTTC. Translating it yields CASSEADWAVQETQYF. The V gene is TRBV6-1, the J gene TRBJ2-5, with D possibly TRBD2 on 5 matching bases. This CDR3 is built from 16 residues. Trimming took 0 bases from V and 2 from J, leaving 13 bases between them. Germline CDR1 is MNHNS and CDR2 is SASEGT.

V gene TRBV18 combines with J gene TRBJ2-5; D perhaps matches TRBD1 (5 bases). Looked up from germline, CDR1 is KGHSH and CDR2 is LQKENI. This CDR3 contains 13 residues. V gave up 2 bases and J gave up 4 bases, with 8 bases separating them. The CDR3 bases are TGTGCCAGCTCACCAGGGCAGGGAGAGACCCAGTACTTC. Its protein product is CASSPGQGETQYF.

This chain links TRBV6-4 with TRBJ2-3, with 8 bases matching TRBD2. Germline CDR1 reads MRHNA; CDR2 reads SNTAGT. The CDR3 covers 13 residues. Trimming cost V 6 bases and J 1 base; bases outside gene matches: 0. This chain's CDR3 is CASRLAGTDTQYF. The CDR3 DNA is TGTGCCAGCAGACTAGCGGGCACAGATACGCAGTATTTT.

The chain carries TRBV27 and TRBJ2-7, with D tentatively TRBD2 (5 bases). Trimming removed 1 base from V and 8 bases from J, with 15 bases in between. Per the germline V gene, CDR1 is MNHEY and CDR2 is SMNVEV (reference sequence). CDR3 length: 14 residues. CDR3 protein: CASSLYVDSTKQYF. As DNA, the CDR3 is TGTGCCAGCAGTTTATACGTCGACTCGACTAAGCAGTACTTC.

This chain connects TRBV27 to TRBJ2-1, with D hard to call. V shed 3 bases and J shed 8 bases, with 14 bases lying between them. The CDR3 extends over 14 amino acids. Per the germline V gene, CDR1 is MNHEY and CDR2 is SMNVEV (reference sequence). CDR3 loop: CASSLATDSYEQFF. The CDR3 region has the DNA TGTGCCAGCAGTTTGGCGACCGACTCTTATGAGCAGTTCTTC.

This clone was counted a single time. V gene TRBV27 combines with J gene TRBJ1-5; TRBD1 matches 11 bases. This CDR3 has 18 amino acids. Trimming removed 5 bases from V and 6 bases from J; junction bases left unmatched: 15. The germline V gene encodes CDR1 MNHEY and CDR2 SMNVEV (reference sequence). The CDR3 DNA follows: TGTGCCAGCAGTCACTTACCGGACAGGGGGCGCAGGGGTCAGCCCCAGCATTTT. Amino acid sequence: CASSHLPDRGRRGQPQHF.

This chain's CDR3 is CASSLETRLVQPQHF. CDR3 bases: TGTGCCAGCAGCTTAGAGACCAGGCTTGTACAGCCCCAGCATTTT. The chain combines TRBV7-4 with TRBJ1-5; D call uncertain. Trimming removed 1 base from V and 7 bases from J, with 14 bases in between. Germline-derived CDR1 and CDR2 are SGHVT and SQSDAQ. The CDR3 totals 15 residues.

In DNA, the CDR3 is TGTGCCAGCAGTTACTCGTCCGGGACAGGGAGTAGTCGGGAGTACTTC. This gives the protein CASSYSSGTGSSREYF. The chain has TRBV6-6 and TRBJ2-7; 9 nucleotides align to TRBD1. Germline V CDR1 and CDR2: MNHNY, SVGAGI (reference sequence). V was pared by 0 bases and J by 11 bases, with 14 bases of the junction left unmatched. The CDR3 is 16 amino acids.

The chain has TRBV30 and TRBJ2-7; 11 nucleotides match TRBD2. The V segment lost 2 bases and the J segment 2 bases; nucleotides outside the gene matches: 5. Germline CDR1 and CDR2: GTSNPN and SVGIG (reference sequence). This CDR3 region has 15 residues. The CDR3, as DNA: TGTGCCTGGAGTCCGAGGGGACTAGCGGCCTACGAGCAGTACTTC. This encodes CAWSPRGLAAYEQYF. Filled out from reference TRBV30 and TRBJ2-7, the complete variable domain reads SQTIHQWPATLVQPVGSPLSLECTVEGTSNPNLYWYRQAAGRGLQLLFYSVGIGQISSEVPQNLSASRPQDRQFILSSKKLLLSDSGFYLCAWSPRGLAAYEQYFGPGTRLTVT.

The rearrangement joins TRBV7-6 to TRBJ1-6; D might be TRBD1 (5 bases). The V gene lost 1 base and the J gene lost 8 bases, with 21 bases spanning the gap. CDR1 is SGHVS, CDR2 FNYEAQ, per germline. The length of the CDR3 is 18 residues. For the CDR3, the DNA is TGTGCCAGCAGCTTAGGCTCGCCCATGACAGCTAACTATTCACCCCTCCACTTT. This codes for CASSLGSPMTANYSPLHF.

The chain couples TRBV6-1 to TRBJ1-2, with TRBD1 matching 11 bases. Losses at the gene ends were 2 bases for V and 7 bases for J; bases not matched to a gene: 3. Germline CDR1 and CDR2: MNHNS and SASEGT. This CDR3 is built from 14 residues. For the CDR3, the DNA is TGTGCCAGCAGTGAACTGGACAGGGGGCTTGGCTACACCTTC. Translated: CASSELDRGLGYTF.

The chain couples TRBV10-3 to TRBJ2-7, with 10 nucleotides matching TRBD1. The germline CDR1 and CDR2 sequences are ENHRY and SYGVKD. The CDR3 is 14 amino acids. V shed 10 bases and J 6 bases; nucleotides not matched to a gene: 12. Here the CDR3 DNA reads TGTGCCACTGAGGACAGGGGGGGTTCTAGCGAGCAGTACTTC. It specifies CATEDRGGSSEQYF.